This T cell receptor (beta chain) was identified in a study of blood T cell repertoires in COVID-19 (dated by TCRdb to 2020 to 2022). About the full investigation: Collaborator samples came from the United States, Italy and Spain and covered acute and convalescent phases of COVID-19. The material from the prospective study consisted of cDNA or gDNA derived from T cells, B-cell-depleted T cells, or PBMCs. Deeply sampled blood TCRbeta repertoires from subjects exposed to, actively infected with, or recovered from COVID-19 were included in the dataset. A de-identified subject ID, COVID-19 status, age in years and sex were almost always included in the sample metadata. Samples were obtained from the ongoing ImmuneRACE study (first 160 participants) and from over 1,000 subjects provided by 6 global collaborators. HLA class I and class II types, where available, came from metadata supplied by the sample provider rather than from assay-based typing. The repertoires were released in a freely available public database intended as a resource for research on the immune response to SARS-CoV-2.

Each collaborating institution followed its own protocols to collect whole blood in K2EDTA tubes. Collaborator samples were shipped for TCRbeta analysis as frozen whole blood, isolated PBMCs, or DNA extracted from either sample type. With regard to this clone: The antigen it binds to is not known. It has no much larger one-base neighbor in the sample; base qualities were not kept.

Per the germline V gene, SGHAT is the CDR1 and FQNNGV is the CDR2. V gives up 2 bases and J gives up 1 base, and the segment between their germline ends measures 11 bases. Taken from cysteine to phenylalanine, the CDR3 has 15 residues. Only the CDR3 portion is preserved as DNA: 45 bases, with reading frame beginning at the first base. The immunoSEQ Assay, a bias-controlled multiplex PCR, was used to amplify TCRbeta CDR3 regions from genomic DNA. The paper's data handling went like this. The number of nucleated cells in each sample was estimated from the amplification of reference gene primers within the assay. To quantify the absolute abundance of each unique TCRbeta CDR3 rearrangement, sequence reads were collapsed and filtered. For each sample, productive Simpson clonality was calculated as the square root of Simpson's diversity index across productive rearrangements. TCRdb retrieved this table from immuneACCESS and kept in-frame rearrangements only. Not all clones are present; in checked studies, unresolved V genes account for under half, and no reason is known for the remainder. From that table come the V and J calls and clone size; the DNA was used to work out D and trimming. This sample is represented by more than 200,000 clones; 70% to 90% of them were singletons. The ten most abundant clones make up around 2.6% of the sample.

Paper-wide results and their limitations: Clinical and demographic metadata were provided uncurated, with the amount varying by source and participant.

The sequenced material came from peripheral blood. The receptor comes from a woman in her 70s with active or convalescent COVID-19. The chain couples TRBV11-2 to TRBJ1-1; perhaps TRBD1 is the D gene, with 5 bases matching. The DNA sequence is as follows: TGTGCCAGCAGCTTACGCGGGGCCCAGAACACTGAAGCTTTCTTT. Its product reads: CASSLRGAQNTEAFF.